The 10 T cell receptor beta chains below all came from one sample that was sequenced in a study of glioma-infiltrating T cells. Amplification of TCR alpha and beta CDR3 regions from RNA used iRepertoire nested multiplex PCR. TCRdb itself ran the multiplex PCR reads through MiXCR, one entry per CDR3 protein. The sample yields a few hundred thousand distinct CDR3 sequences, approximately 42% seen once. Sequencing used glioma tissue, nonneoplastic brain tissue, or PBMCs (not recorded which). Receptors were obtained from a human donor with low-grade glioma or glioblastoma, undergoing nonglioma brain surgery, or in good health (not recorded which).

Remarks on this clonotype: One end of the junction does not line up with germline, which may come from a read error. The chain employs TRBV28 and TRBJ2-7; D perhaps matches TRBD1 (5 bases). Germline values: CDR1 MDHEN, CDR2 SYDVKM. This CDR3 region has 17 residues. CDR3 DNA sequence: TGTGCCAGCAGCTTATATAGGCCAGCACAGGTCCCCTACGAGCAGTACTTC. Encoded protein: CASSLYRPAQVPYEQYF.

In its sample, this clonotype was seen many times. This chain joins TRBV7-2 and TRBJ2-1; D unresolved. Trimming took 3 bases from V and 8 from J, leaving 5 bases between them. CDR3 length: 11 amino acids. The germline V gene encodes CDR1 SGHTA and CDR2 FQGNSA. The CDR3 is CASSFTDEQFF. For the CDR3, the DNA is TGTGCCAGCAGCTTCACGGATGAGCAGTTCTTC. Supplemented by reference TRBV7-2 and TRBJ2-1, the full variable domain reads GAGVSQSPSNKVTEKGKDVELRCDPISGHTALYWYRQSLGQGLEFLIYFQGNSAPDKSGLPSDRFSAERTGGSVSTLTIQRTQQEDSAVYLCASSFTDEQFFGPGTRLTVL.

The rearrangement links TRBV14 to TRBJ2-1, with D possibly matching TRBD2 (5 bases). V lost 1 base, J lost 7 bases, and 14 bases lay in between. Per germline, CDR1 SGHDN and CDR2 FVKESK. The CDR3 is made up of 15 amino acids. The CDR3 loop is CASSQAWRGLNEQFF. CDR3 nucleotides: TGTGCCAGCAGCCAAGCCTGGAGAGGGTTAAATGAGCAGTTCTTC. The entire variable domain, with the rest obtained from reference TRBV14 and TRBJ2-1, is as follows: EAGVTQFPSHSVIEKGQTVTLRCDPISGHDNLYWYRRVMGKEIKFLLHFVKESKQDESGMPNNRFLAERTGGTYSTLKVQPAELEDSGVYFCASSQAWRGLNEQFFGPGTRLTVL.

The chain has TRBV5-1 and TRBJ1-2; possible D gene TRBD1, 5 bases. The germline V gene encodes CDR1 SGHRS and CDR2 YFSETQ. The CDR3 has 15 amino acids. V lost 0 bases and J lost 2, with 11 bases in between. CDR3 region: CASSLGDGRNYGYTF. CDR3 nucleotides: TGCGCCAGCAGCTTGGGGGACGGAAGGAACTATGGCTACACCTTC.

This clonotype was counted once. CDR3: CASSLEPGGGETQYF. In DNA, the CDR3 is TGTGCCAGCAGCTTAGAGCCAGGGGGAGGAGAGACCCAGTACTTC. The chain uses TRBV7-2 and TRBJ2-5; a possible D gene is TRBD1 (7 bases). Germline V CDR1 and CDR2: SGHTA, FQGNSA. The CDR3 spans 15 residues. The V and J ends lost 1 base and 4 bases respectively, with 13 bases between them.

This clonotype was counted ten times or more. The chain combines TRBV6-1 with TRBJ1-1; the match to TRBD1 covers 10 bases. The CDR3 sequence is 12 residues long. Germline-derived CDR1 and CDR2 are MNHNS and SASEGT. Trimming at V came to 11 bases and at J to 4 bases, leaving 4 bases not matched to a gene. The CDR3, as DNA: TGTGCCGCCGGACAGGGGGGCACTGAAGCTTTCTTT. It yields the protein CAAGQGGTEAFF.

This clonotype has more than one count but fewer than ten. This chain connects TRBV6-2 or TRBV6-3 to TRBJ2-3; 13 bases agree with TRBD2. This CDR3 spans 18 amino acids. Germline V gene lookup returns CDR1 MNHEY and CDR2 SVGEGT. V lost 0 bases, J lost 3 bases, and 6 bases stayed unmatched. The CDR3 DNA reads TGTGCCAGCAGTTACTCGAGTTGGACTAGCGGGAGTACAGATACGCAGTATTTT. Protein sequence: CASSYSSWTSGSTDTQYF.

In this sample, this clonotype turned up many times. The V call is TRBV6-5, the J call TRBJ2-7; either TRBD1 or TRBD2 may fit D (5 bases each). CDR1 and CDR2 from the germline V gene are MNHEY and SVGAGI. The CDR3 length is 15 residues. V was clipped by 2 bases and J by 1 base, with 12 bases between them. The CDR3 loop is CASSYNRDRSYEQYF. CDR3 DNA sequence: TGTGCCAGCAGTTACAACCGGGACCGATCCTACGAGCAGTACTTC.

The rearrangement joins TRBV20-1 to TRBJ2-1; no clear D gene. The CDR3 spans 16 residues. In germline, CDR1 is DFQATT, CDR2 SNEGSKA (reference sequence). V lost 3 bases and J lost 2, with 17 bases in between. Here the CDR3 reads CSARDVRARPYNEQFF. CDR3 DNA sequence: TGCAGTGCTAGGGACGTTAGAGCCCGTCCCTACAATGAGCAGTTCTTC.

The table lists this clonotype with many counts. J is TRBJ1-1 and V is TRBV27, with TRBD1 matching over 10 bases. The J segment lost 6 bases and the V segment lost 6 bases, leaving 7 bases of the junction unmatched. Germline V gene sequence: CDR1 MNHEY, CDR2 SMNVEV (reference sequence). The CDR3 has 14 amino acids. CDR3 coding DNA: TGTGCCAGCAGAAGACAGGGGGCGCGGGCTGAAGCTTTCTTT. This translates into CASRRQGARAEAFF.